This entry features one T cell receptor (beta chain) sequence. No cognate antigen has been identified for it. Base quality data are lacking; no much larger clone is found one base away. The sample belongs to a study of siplizumab effects on memory and regulatory T cells (dated by TCRdb to between 2018 and 2020). Turning to the overall study: The study examined how the anti-CD2 antibody siplizumab affects alloreactive T-cell subsets in allogeneic mixed lymphocyte reactions built from human PBMCs.

Trimming removed 5 bases from V and 4 bases from J; the gene matches leave 8 bases unexplained. CDR1 and CDR2, per the germline V gene (reference sequence), are SEHNR and FQNEAQ. From its cysteine to its phenylalanine, the CDR3 spans 15 amino acids. Only the CDR3 part of the read is kept: 45 bases, read in frame from the first base. Sorted unstimulated T cells and proliferating T cells recovered from mixed lymphocyte reactions underwent TCRbeta CDR3 sequencing. Fresh whole blood from 9 to 10 HLA-typed healthy donors served as the source for isolating PBMCs. Overall results and qualifications from the work: Whether proliferating Tregs from siplizumab cultures were suppressive was not functionally confirmed. The cumulative frequency of alloreactive sequences traceable to unstimulated CD4+ memory T cells was significantly reduced by siplizumab. About 75-95% of proliferating CD4+ or CD8+ clones could not be given a naive or memory phenotype. Of the alloreactive CD4+ clones that could be mapped, the Treg-derived share averaged almost 70% with siplizumab compared with 25% to 30% in control reactions. Because sequences below about 10^-5 frequency were poorly captured, only a minor fraction of alloreactive clones could be mapped to unstimulated subsets. Unstimulated naive T cells appeared to be more diverse than memory T cells, and naive cells seemed to make a substantial contribution to the alloresponse.

Libraries were prepared through the immunoSEQ multiplex PCR assay. Each sample had some 9.7 x 10^4 TCR templates assayed by the deep sequencing platform. Genomic DNA extracted from sorted T cells was used for TCRbeta CDR3 sequencing. The paper's processing steps were these. The R programming language was used for the clonal analysis of the TCRbeta CDR3 data. Alloreactive CD4+ and CD8+ clones were identified by comparing unstimulated samples to CFSE-low samples taken after the reaction. Alloreactive CD4+ clones were assigned to regulatory or non-regulatory origin by matching sequences to sorted unstimulated Treg and non-Treg repertoires. TCRdb's version of the immuneACCESS table is confined to in-frame rearrangements and falls short of the full clone set. An unresolved V gene accounts for under half of the shortfall where checked; the remainder is of unknown origin. D and trimming come from the DNA, and the V and J calls and clone size come from that table. The sample contains around 87,000 clones, around 89% of them found a single time. Roughly 15% of the sample is held by the ten biggest clonotypes.

The sample comprised CD4+ T cells sorted from blood. The sequence links TRBV7-9 to TRBJ1-3, with TRBD1 identical over 7 junction bases. This TCR was recovered from a human donor in good health. The sequenced DNA is TGTGCCAGCAGCGTCTACCGGGACAGCGGAAACACCATATATTTT. Its protein reads: CASSVYRDSGNTIYF.